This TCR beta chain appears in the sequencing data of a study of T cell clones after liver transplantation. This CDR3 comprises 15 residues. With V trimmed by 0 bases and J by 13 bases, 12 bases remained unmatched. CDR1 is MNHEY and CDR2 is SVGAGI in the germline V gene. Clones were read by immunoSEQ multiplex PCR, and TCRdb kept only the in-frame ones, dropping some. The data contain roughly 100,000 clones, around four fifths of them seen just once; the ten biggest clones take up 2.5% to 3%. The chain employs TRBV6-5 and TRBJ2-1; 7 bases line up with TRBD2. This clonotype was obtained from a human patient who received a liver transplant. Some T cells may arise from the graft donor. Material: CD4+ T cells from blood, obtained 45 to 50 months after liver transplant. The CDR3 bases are TGTGCCAGCAGTTACTCCGGAGCTGGGAGGGTATTTCAGTTCTTC. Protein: CASSYSGAGRVFQFF.